This record concerns one T cell receptor (beta chain) sequence. Its antigen has not been determined. Within one base of it there is no much larger clone, and no base qualities were kept. These data come from a study of cytomegalovirus exposure and HLA in healthy donors listed by TCRdb under 2017. Describing the broader study: In an earlier analysis of under 750 of the donors, around 300 Gb of sequence data and approximately 120 million unique TCR beta sequences from roughly 190 million T cells were reported. The study aimed to test whether signatures of past pathogen exposure could be identified by cataloging public T cell receptors. A handful of DR-DQ haplotypes were handled as single units for association and clustering because linkage in the cohort was strong. Of the roughly 390 genotyped donors, approximately 80% fell in the genetic ancestry cluster associated with self-reported Caucasian donors. An early release covering about 600 HLA-typed donors comprised about 290 gigabases of sequencing data and tens of millions of unique TCR sequences. In an earlier analysis of a few hundred of the donors, high-throughput TCR beta sequencing was used to judge whether each TCR beta V gene segment behaved as functional or pseudogenic. All discovery cohort repertoires had been generated on a single sequencing platform. Typing coverage varied by locus: about 620-630 donors for A, B, C, DRB1 and DQB1; under 550 for DQA1; nearly 610 for DPA1; roughly 470 for DPB1. Donor age, sex, ethnicity and CMV serostatus were compiled alongside the repertoire data. Among roughly 400 genotyped donors of the cohort, an average of approximately 230,000 unique TCR beta nucleotide sequences were sequenced per donor, 15% to 20% of them non-productive. The later analysis used no new phenotypic data to find candidate immune exposures, relying instead on TCR beta sequences and their occurrence across donors. The study used immunosequencing to profile the T cell repertoires of approximately 690 subjects and linked those repertoires to cytomegalovirus serostatus. In a later genetic analysis, genome-wide SNP genotypes for about three fifths of the roughly 670 donors were used, and that subset was treated as a discovery cohort. A separate validation cohort of over a hundred different subjects was used in addition to the 666-subject first cohort. Class I and class II HLA loci were covered by the typing at four-digit resolution. In a later analysis, previously published TCR beta repertoires from 666 donors were re-analyzed and high-resolution HLA genotyping was added so that TCR occurrence patterns could be studied. High-throughput TCR immunosequencing, statistical association of individual TCRs with disease status, and machine learning were combined to predict cytomegalovirus infection status.

Preparation of the library involved the immunoSEQ multiplex PCR assay. For the multiplex PCR, a mixture combining 60 forward primers for TCR Vbeta segments and 13 reverse primers for TCR Jbeta segments was used. Amplification of the CDR3 region of rearranged TCR beta genes was performed with a multiplex PCR assay on genomic DNA. The Illumina HiSeq System was used to sequence the amplified TCR beta libraries as 87-base-pair reads. The authors processed their data as follows. A later analysis tallied 70 million to 100 million unique TCR beta chains across the 666 repertoires, and approximately 11 million of those chains were shared by two or more donors. Raw reads were error-corrected and collapsed into unique sequences with a nearest-neighbor algorithm that merged closely related sequences to remove PCR and sequencing errors. V, D and J gene segments were assigned by aligning CDR3 sequences to IMGT reference sequences. For a sequence to be retained, a match of at least six nucleotides to both a V gene segment and a J gene segment was required. Rearrangements were classified as productive when the CDR3 lacked stop codons and remained in frame with V and J, and all other rearrangements were classified as non-productive. Following IMGT convention, CDR3 was defined as the stretch from the second conserved V-encoded cysteine up to the conserved J-encoded phenylalanine. The earlier analysis of 500 to 600 of the donors excluded sequences that lacked an unambiguous match to a single V gene segment. An earlier analysis of several hundred of the donors classified V segments as functional when productive rearrangements were above 56.7% and as segregating when the standard deviation between donors was above 5%. To diagnose cytomegalovirus status from the catalog of TCR beta chain sequences, a statistical classification framework was built. V and J gene assignment, in a later analysis, came from comparing TCR nucleotide sequences with IMGT/GENE-DB human TR gene sequences. Using the TCRdist pipeline, a later analysis assigned CDR3 sequences along with most-parsimonious VDJ recombination scenarios. A later analysis defined each TCR beta chain by its CDR3 amino acid sequence plus V-gene family, and excluded reads lacking a unique V-gene family. To address suspected cross-contamination and a sequencing artifact, a later analysis removed roughly 640 highly shared, low-generation-probability nucleotide sequences. For each public chain, a later analysis derived a clonal expansion index from normalized ranks of inferred template counts within each repertoire. Generation probabilities in a later analysis came from a VDJ recombination model fitted to out-of-frame rearrangements, and those results were checked against IGoR. Hypergeometric tests were used in a later analysis to score TCR-TCR, TCR-HLA and TCR-CMV co-occurrence, with a repertoire-size bias correction applied to the TCR pairs. To estimate false discovery rates, a later analysis permuted the HLA or CMV assignments 20 times. A later analysis grouped co-occurring TCRs with DBSCAN, adding TCRdist sequence similarity when clustering within HLA-allele-positive subsets. Repertoires with fewer than 30,000 or more than 120,000 public chains, plus five repertoires with anomalous nucleotide sharing, were excluded from co-occurrence clustering. TCRdb carries this immuneACCESS record with in-frame sequences only. Its versions omit some clonotypes, under half of them owing to an unresolved V gene in the studies checked, with the rest unexplained. V, J and clone size were drawn from that table, and D and trimming were deduced from the DNA. In all, the sample holds fewer than 200,000 clones, and around 80% of those were seen once. The top ten clonotypes cover roughly 2% of the sample.

Study-wide findings and limitations: A further reported finding was that TCR beta sequences accurately predicted the HLA-A and HLA-B alleles for most subjects in the first cohort. The cohort was sequenced for TCR beta chains only, and without alpha or paired-chain data the features that could be detected were limited. Because HLA typing was missing for some donors at each locus, association tests included only the typed subset. A later analysis found that TCR association rates varied across HLA loci, with DRB1 alleles showing the most associated TCRs and HLA-C alleles the fewest. Broadly in line with IMGT annotations, most TCR beta V segments showed up in productive rearrangements about 87% or about 30% of the time in an earlier analysis of 587 of the donors. Compared with equally common non-associated chains, HLA-associated TCR beta chains in a later analysis were more clonally expanded and had lower generation probabilities. Because counts were too low, roughly 16 rarely observed V segments, including chromosome 9 orphons, were excluded from the earlier analysis of 500 to 700 of the donors. Strong co-occurrence of HLA alleles, especially DR and DQ, made assigning TCR associations to individual alleles difficult. Roughly uniform sequencing depth across donors was assumed in presence/absence analyses, although this assumption may not hold. A few of the identified cytomegalovirus-associated TCR beta chains were confirmed in vitro to be specific for cytomegalovirus antigens. Most CMV-associated TCR beta chains appeared to be HLA-restricted in a later analysis, and the HLA associations seemed to be driven largely by CMV exposure. The classifier was reported to diagnose cytomegalovirus status with high specificity and sensitivity in both the original and validation cohorts. Compared with the 666-donor mean, donors in an Asian-associated ancestry cluster had fewer N-insertions in productive TCRs, according to a later genetic analysis. The study gave a list of about 170 TCR beta chains associated with cytomegalovirus. It was suggested by the authors that the approach could potentially be generalized to other disease states and immunological phenotypes. A later analysis associated about 17,000 TCR beta sequences with specific HLA alleles at a false discovery rate of 0.05. A group of highly shared sequence variants was considered likely to be a technical artifact of the sequencing pipeline. A later genetic analysis associated a missense DCLRE1C variant with V-gene and J-gene trimming of TCR beta chains, and an independent cohort replicated the association. Some IMGT-functional V segments, including TRBV6-2 and TRBV6-3, could not be distinguished by the 87-base-pair reads and were therefore excluded. The only immune exposure information available for the cohort was CMV serostatus. While some public TCRs were present in many individuals, most TCR sequences turned up only very rarely across donors. Linkage disequilibrium might explain the correlated functional status among segregating V segments, but an unknown experimental factor could not be ruled out. In a later analysis, several top co-occurrence clusters were reported to appear linked to parvovirus B19, influenza, CMV and Epstein-Barr virus.

CDR3 length: 12 amino acids, cysteine to phenylalanine. Only the CDR3 part of the read is kept: 36 bases, read in frame from the first base. V drops 2 bases and J drops 5 bases, leaving 6 bases in between. The germline V gene encodes CDR1 MDHEN and CDR2 SYDVKM. The cohort was made up of approximately 700 healthy bone marrow donors. At the time of sampling, every cohort member was nominally healthy, though immune exposures that went unrecorded were likely present. Of the 690 or so cohort members, approximately 300 had positive CMV serostatus and about 360 had negative CMV serostatus, and CMV serostatus was not recorded for the donor. A peripheral blood sample was collected from each donor, and TCR beta sequencing was performed on peripheral blood mononuclear cells. Genomic DNA was extracted from the blood cell samples with the Qiagen DNeasy Blood Extraction Kit.

This TCR was sampled from a human donor in good health. What was sequenced was PBMCs. The rearranged segments are TRBV28 and TRBJ1-2, with the D gene too uncertain to name. CDR3 loop: CASSLNSYGYTF. The DNA sequence follows: TGTGCCAGCAGTTTAAATTCATATGGCTACACCTTC.